The next 8 T cell receptor beta chains were all read from a single sample in a study of T cell responses to AZD1222 COVID-19 vaccine. The protocol was immunoSEQ multiplex PCR, while the TCRdb copy is restricted to in-frame clones and leaves out a portion. The data hold over 120,000 clones, with roughly 86% observed a single time. Specimen: peripheral blood, collected 28 days after the second AZD1222 dose. These receptors were collected from an adult who received the AZD1222 COVID-19 vaccine.

The chain carries TRBV3-1 (or the pseudogene TRBV3-2) and TRBJ2-4, with D uncertain. This CDR3 has 13 residues. With 4 bases removed from V and 2 bases from J, the gap between germline ends came to 6 bases. The germline CDR1 and CDR2 sequences are LGHDT and YNNKEL (reference sequence). The CDR3: CASSLGSKNIQYF. In nucleotides, the CDR3 is TGTGCCAGCAGCCTGGGTTCCAAAAACATTCAGTACTTC.

The chain employs TRBV12-3 or TRBV12-4 and TRBJ1-5, with 9 bases that match TRBD1. The V gene end was trimmed by 8 bases and the J gene end by 5 bases; junction bases not matched to a gene: 1. The CDR3 runs to 12 residues. Here the CDR3 reads CASRQGDQPQHF. DNA of the CDR3: TGTGCCAGCCGACAGGGGGATCAGCCCCAGCATTTT.

This chain joins TRBV25-1 and TRBJ2-5; D is undetermined. The germline V and J ends were trimmed by 5 bases and 5 bases, with 6 bases remaining between them. Germline CDR1 MGHDK, CDR2 SYGVNS. CDR3 length: 11 residues. The CDR3 region has the DNA TGTGCCAGCAGTCCCGGCGAGACCCAGTACTTC. Amino acid sequence: CASSPGETQYF.

The genes are TRBV27 and TRBJ2-7, with TRBD2 matching over 9 bases. Germline CDR1 reads MNHEY; CDR2 reads SMNVEV (reference sequence). Trimming cost V 4 bases and J 7 bases; bases outside gene matches: 8. This CDR3 has 14 residues. The CDR3 region is CASSWLAGLEEQYF. CDR3 coding DNA: TGTGCCAGCAGTTGGCTAGCGGGGTTAGAGGAGCAGTACTTC.

This clone showed up just a few times. V and J are TRBV6-6 and TRBJ2-7, with 14 bases aligning to TRBD2. The CDR3 has 14 amino acids. The germline gives CDR1 MNHNY, CDR2 SVGAGI (reference sequence). Germline trimming cut 5 bases from V and 6 bases from J; bases unmatched to any gene: 3. CDR3: CASSLGLAGGEQYF. The CDR3 coding sequence is TGTGCCAGCAGTCTCGGACTAGCGGGAGGCGAGCAGTACTTC.

The rearrangement joins TRBV5-5 to TRBJ2-2; D is tentatively TRBD1 or TRBD2 (5 bases each). The CDR3 covers 14 residues. Germline V CDR1 and CDR2: SGHKS, YYEKEE (reference sequence). Trimming cost V 0 bases and J 5 bases, with 8 bases left between them. CDR3 protein: CASSLGGTTGELFF. The DNA of the CDR3 is TGTGCCAGCAGCTTGGGAGGGACGACCGGGGAGCTGTTTTTT.

V is TRBV30 and J is TRBJ2-4; 7 nucleotides line up with TRBD2. J lost 8 bases, V lost 0 bases, and 1 base had no gene match. The CDR3 is 12 residues long. CDR1 is GTSNPN, CDR2 SVGIG, per germline (reference sequence). CDR3 amino acids: CAWSVRGDIQYF. Written as DNA, the CDR3 is TGTGCCTGGAGTGTACGGGGGGACATTCAGTACTTC.

The V gene is TRBV19, the J gene TRBJ1-5, with 11 bases fitting TRBD1. V shed 5 bases, J shed 1 base, and the junction held 19 bases outside the gene matches. This CDR3 comprises 21 residues. Germline V gene data show CDR1 as LNHDA and CDR2 as SQIVND (reference sequence). The CDR3 nucleotides read TGTGCCAGTAGTTCCCCCTCCGCCGGGACAGGGGGAGGGATGAGCAATCAGCCCCAGCATTTT. Translating gives CASSSPSAGTGGGMSNQPQHF.